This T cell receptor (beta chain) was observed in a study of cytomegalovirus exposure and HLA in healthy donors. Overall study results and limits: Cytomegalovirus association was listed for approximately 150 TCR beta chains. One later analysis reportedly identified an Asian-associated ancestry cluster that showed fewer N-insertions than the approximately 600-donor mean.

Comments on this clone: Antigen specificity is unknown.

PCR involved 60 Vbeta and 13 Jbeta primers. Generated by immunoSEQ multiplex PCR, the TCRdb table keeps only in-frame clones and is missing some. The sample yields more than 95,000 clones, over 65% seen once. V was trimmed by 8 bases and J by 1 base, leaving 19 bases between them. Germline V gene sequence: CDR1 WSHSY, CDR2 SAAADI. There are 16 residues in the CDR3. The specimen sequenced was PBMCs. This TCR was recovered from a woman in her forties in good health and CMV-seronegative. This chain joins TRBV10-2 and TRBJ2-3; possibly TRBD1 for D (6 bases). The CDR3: CASAQGFVTGTDTQYF. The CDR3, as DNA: TGCGCCAGCGCACAGGGTTTTGTGACGGGCACAGATACGCAGTATTTT.